A single sample gave rise to the 4 T cell receptor beta chains below, sequenced in a study of OX40 agonist ivuxolimab in advanced cancers. The assay was immunoSEQ multiplex PCR, and TCRdb's table has in-frame clones only and misses some. The sample carries about 76,000 clones, 85% recorded once. This sample comprised CD4+ or CD8+ T cells sorted from blood, obtained in a trial of the OX40 agonist ivuxolimab. Source of these receptors: an adult with an advanced solid tumor such as melanoma, head and neck, liver or kidney cancer.

This rearrangement joins TRBV7-2 to TRBJ1-1, with TRBD1 identical over 8 bases. Trimming at V came to 5 bases and at J to 6 bases, leaving 8 bases not matched to a gene. Germline-derived CDR1 and CDR2 are SGHTA and FQGNSA. This CDR3 has 14 residues. CDR3 loop: CASSRNRGVAEAFF. CDR3 DNA sequence: TGTGCCAGCAGCAGAAACAGGGGGGTCGCTGAAGCTTTCTTT.

This clone was detected only once. The chain combines TRBV7-9 with TRBJ2-1, with D possibly being TRBD1 (6 bases). This CDR3 has 14 residues. With 2 bases removed from V and 7 bases from J, the gap between germline ends came to 12 bases. Germline CDR1 SEHNR, CDR2 FQNEAQ (reference sequence). Here the CDR3 DNA reads TGTGCCAGCAGCTTAACGGCTACAGGGAATGAGCAGTTCTTC. This translates into CASSLTATGNEQFF.

V and J are TRBV5-1 and TRBJ1-1; D is ambiguous. Trimming cost V 1 base and J 4 bases, with 11 bases left between them. Germline V CDR1 and CDR2: SGHRS, YFSETQ. The CDR3 spans 14 residues. DNA of the CDR3: TGCGCCAGCAGCTTGAGGGAAGGGAGCACTGAAGCTTTCTTT. Its translation is CASSLREGSTEAFF. Combining the CDR3 with reference TRBV5-1 and TRBJ1-1 gives the whole variable domain KAGVTQTPRYLIKTRGQQVTLSCSPISGHRSVSWYQQTPGQGLQFLFEYFSETQRNKGNFPGRFSGRQFSNSRSEMNVSTLELGDSALYLCASSLREGSTEAFFGQGTRLTVV.

The chain carries TRBV11-3 and TRBJ2-5, with 10 nucleotides matching TRBD2. V lost 4 bases, J lost 2 bases, and 7 bases stayed unmatched. CDR3 length: 16 amino acids. The germline gives CDR1 SGHNT, CDR2 YENEEA. The CDR3 spells CASSSRSGRKQETQYF. In DNA, the CDR3 is TGTGCCAGCAGCTCTCGTAGCGGGAGGAAACAAGAGACCCAGTACTTC.